Presented here are 6 T cell receptor beta chains from one specimen sequenced in a study of cytomegalovirus exposure and HLA in healthy donors. With 60 Vbeta and 13 Jbeta primers, the PCR was carried out. Method: immunoSEQ multiplex PCR; TCRdb's copy keeps in-frame clones and lacks some. The sample has 130,000 to 150,000 clones, around 72% seen once. The sequencing input was PBMCs. These receptor sequences come from a human donor in good health.

This clone appeared once. V usage is TRBV5-5 and J usage is TRBJ2-7; 10 positions match TRBD1. Germline-derived CDR1 and CDR2 are SGHKS and YYEKEE (reference sequence). The CDR3 length is 15 residues. V trimming: 3 bases; J trimming: 6 bases; junction bases outside the gene matches: 9. This chain's CDR3 is CASSWSGTGELEQYF. Here the CDR3 DNA reads TGTGCCAGCAGCTGGTCCGGGACAGGGGAGCTCGAGCAGTACTTC.

Comment on this clone: Other nucleotide sequences in the sample specify the same CDR3. V and J are TRBV19 and TRBJ1-1, with 8 bases that match TRBD1. In germline, CDR1 is LNHDA, CDR2 SQIVND (reference sequence). The CDR3 is 13 amino acids. J was trimmed by 3 bases and V by 6 bases; bases with no gene match: 3. CDR3 region: CASSTTGDTEAFF. The CDR3 DNA follows: TGTGCCAGTAGCACGACAGGGGACACTGAAGCTTTCTTT.

The chain combines TRBV7-2 with TRBJ2-3; 9 bases match TRBD2. Germline V gene sequence: CDR1 SGHTA, CDR2 FQGNSA. V dropped 1 base and J dropped 6; count of bases not matched to a gene: 11. The length of the CDR3 is 17 residues. The CDR3 nucleotides are TGTGCCAGCAGCTTAGATTTTCGAGCGGGGGGCTGGGATACGCAGTATTTT. Its protein product is CASSLDFRAGGWDTQYF.

The V gene is TRBV29-1, the J gene TRBJ1-2, with D unclear. V was clipped by 3 bases and J by 2 bases, with 7 bases between them. The CDR3 has 12 amino acids. Germline loops: CDR1 SQVTM, CDR2 ANQGSEA. In DNA form, the CDR3 reads TGCAGCGTTGAGCGGGAGAACTATGGCTACACCTTC. Translating it yields CSVERENYGYTF. Using reference TRBV29-1 and TRBJ1-2 for the parts outside the CDR3, the full variable domain is SAVISQKPSRDICQRGTSLTIQCQVDSQVTMMFWYRQQPGQSLTLIATANQGSEATYESGFVIDKFPISRPNLTFSTLTVSNMSPEDSSIYLCSVERENYGYTFGSGTRLTVV.

V and J are TRBV7-6 and TRBJ1-1, with 8 bases fitting TRBD1. V dropped 3 bases and J dropped 3; count of bases not matched to a gene: 9. Germline values: CDR1 SGHVS, CDR2 FNYEAQ. The CDR3 consists of 16 residues. CDR3 protein: CASSFPMQGAHTEAFF. In nucleotides, the CDR3 is TGTGCCAGCAGCTTCCCGATGCAGGGGGCACACACTGAAGCTTTCTTT.

This chain connects TRBV19 to TRBJ2-7; no reliable D call. This CDR3 is built from 14 residues. Trimming shortened V by 2 bases and J by 0 bases, and 8 bases separated the two germline ends. CDR1 LNHDA and CDR2 SQIVND come from the germline V gene (reference sequence). The CDR3 sequence is CASSIRHGSYEQYF. The CDR3 region has the DNA TGTGCCAGTAGTATAAGACACGGCTCCTACGAGCAGTACTTC. Combining the CDR3 with reference TRBV19 and TRBJ2-7 gives the whole variable domain DGGITQSPKYLFRKEGQNVTLSCEQNLNHDAMYWYRQDPGQGLRLIYYSQIVNDFQKGDIAEGYSVSREKKESFPLTVTSAQKNPTAFYLCASSIRHGSYEQYFGPGTRLTVT.